A selection of T cell receptor beta chains follows, all from one sample in a study of cytomegalovirus exposure and HLA in healthy donors. Sequencing used immunoSEQ multiplex PCR; TCRdb keeps in-frame clones, though not all of them. The sample table includes some 30,000 clones. Source material: PBMCs. The receptor set was obtained from a female donor in good health and CMV-seronegative. Each CDR3 is given with its conserved first and last residue. Each record gives: D gene, V gene, J gene, CDR3 protein, CDR3 DNA. D genes are given only for firm matches.

TRBD1	TRBV25-1	TRBJ1-3	CASSKTGDGNTIYF	TGTGCCAGCAGCAAGACAGGGGATGGAAACACCATATATTTT
TRBD1	TRBV5-1	TRBJ1-5	CASSLGQGAGQPQHF	TGCGCCAGCAGCTTGGGACAGGGGGCAGGTCAGCCCCAGCATTTT
-	TRBV29-1	TRBJ2-3	CSVGPRGTDTQYF	TGCAGCGTTGGACCCCGGGGCACAGATACGCAGTATTTT
-	TRBV2	TRBJ2-7	CASRLAGGGWEQYF	TGTGCCAGCAGATTGGCCGGCGGCGGGTGGGAGCAGTACTTC
-	TRBV2	TRBJ1-1	CASGREGAEAFF	TGTGCCAGCGGACGCGAGGGAGCTGAAGCTTTCTTT
TRBD2	TRBV4-2	TRBJ2-3	CASSQVEAGGDDTQYF	TGTGCCAGCAGCCAAGTGGAAGCGGGGGGTGACGATACGCAGTATTTT
TRBD1	TRBV6-5	TRBJ2-7	CASSYGTGGNEQYF	TGTGCCAGCAGTTATGGGACAGGGGGCAACGAGCAGTACTTC
TRBD1	TRBV7-3	TRBJ1-6	CASSRTGGNSPLHF	TGTGCCAGCAGCAGGACAGGGGGAAATTCACCCCTCCACTTT
-	TRBV11-3	TRBJ1-1	CASSFGGGMGTEAFF	TGTGCCAGCAGCTTTGGGGGGGGGATGGGCACTGAAGCTTTCTTT
TRBD1	TRBV11-2	TRBJ2-5	CASSPRRTGEGETQYF	TGTGCCAGCAGCCCCCGCCGGACAGGGGAAGGGGAGACCCAGTACTTC
-	TRBV7-2	TRBJ1-2	CASSATGLDYGYTF	TGTGCCAGCAGCGCGACAGGTCTAGACTATGGCTACACCTTC
-	TRBV4-1	TRBJ1-5	CASSEGGTSREPQHF	TGCGCCAGCAGTGAAGGAGGGACCTCCCGGGAGCCCCAGCATTTT
TRBD1	TRBV11-2	TRBJ2-7	CASSLLRGTGFYEQYF	TGTGCCAGCAGCTTACTCCGCGGGACAGGGTTTTACGAGCAGTACTTC
-	TRBV29-1	TRBJ1-1	CSVDRGRGVNTEAFF	TGCAGCGTTGATAGGGGAAGGGGCGTGAACACTGAAGCTTTCTTT
-	TRBV28	TRBJ1-1	CASSLGGVQGTEAFF	TGTGCCAGCAGTTTAGGGGGGGTACAGGGAACTGAAGCTTTCTTT
-	TRBV4-2	TRBJ1-1	CASSPDTRRVNTEAFF	TGTGCCAGCAGCCCGGACACTCGGAGGGTGAACACTGAAGCTTTCTTT
-	TRBV29-1	TRBJ1-1	CSVGAYRVGNTEAFF	TGCAGCGTTGGGGCCTACAGGGTTGGGAACACTGAAGCTTTCTTT
-	TRBV5-1	TRBJ1-3	CASSFTAGGNTIYF	TGCGCCAGCAGCTTTACGGCGGGCGGCAACACCATATATTTT
TRBD1	TRBV30	TRBJ1-2	CAWSRQGLGYGYTF	TGTGCCTGGAGTAGACAGGGATTAGGCTATGGCTACACCTTC
TRBD1	TRBV5-4	TRBJ2-3	CASSFGGQGGTDTQYF	TGTGCCAGCAGCTTTGGAGGACAGGGTGGCACAGATACGCAGTATTTT
-	TRBV19	TRBJ1-2	CASSVEAGYTF	TGTGCCAGTAGTGTGGAGGCTGGCTACACCTTC
TRBD1	TRBV9	TRBJ2-7	CASGAGQENYEQYF	TGTGCCAGCGGCGCGGGACAGGAGAACTACGAGCAGTACTTC
-	TRBV7-9	TRBJ2-5	CASSRTLPGETQYF	TGTGCCAGCAGCCGGACTTTGCCCGGGGAGACCCAGTACTTC
TRBD1	TRBV5-1	TRBJ2-4	CASSLTGGRENIQYF	TGCGCCAGCAGCTTGACAGGGGGAAGGGAAAACATTCAGTACTTC
TRBD2	TRBV4-2	TRBJ2-1	CASSQGASGGAGREQFF	TGTGCCAGCAGCCAAGGGGCTAGCGGGGGGGCAGGGAGGGAGCAGTTCTTC
TRBD1	TRBV27	TRBJ1-2	CASSLFDRGPGPWRYGYTF	TGTGCCAGCAGTTTATTCGACAGGGGGCCCGGTCCCTGGAGGTATGGCTACACCTTC
-	TRBV6-6	TRBJ1-1	CASSTVVEAFF	TGTGCCAGCAGTACGGTAGTTGAAGCTTTCTTT
-	TRBV4-3	TRBJ1-4	CASSQAYGGGNEKLFF	TGCGCCAGCAGCCAAGCCTACGGGGGGGGAAATGAAAAACTGTTTTTT
-	TRBV7-2	TRBJ2-1	CASSLVPDSYNEQFF	TGTGCCAGCAGCTTAGTTCCAGACTCCTACAATGAGCAGTTCTTC
-	TRBV29-1	TRBJ2-2	CSGKRAGELFF	TGCAGCGGAAAGAGGGCCGGGGAGCTGTTTTTT
TRBD1	TRBV7-2	TRBJ1-2	CASSPDRVNGYTF	TGTGCCAGCAGTCCGGACAGGGTAAATGGCTACACCTTC
TRBD1	TRBV7-9	TRBJ1-1	CASSFPDRAGTEAFF	TGTGCCAGCAGCTTTCCCGACAGGGCCGGCACTGAAGCTTTCTTT
-	TRBV7-2	TRBJ1-2	CASSLSGVIHYGYTF	TGTGCCAGCAGCTTAAGCGGGGTAATCCACTATGGCTACACCTTC
TRBD1	TRBV19	TRBJ1-1	CASSTGTGRGLNTEAFF	TGTGCCAGTAGTACAGGGACAGGGAGAGGCTTGAACACTGAAGCTTTCTTT
TRBD2	TRBV9	TRBJ2-3	CASRSYSGPAGEVTDTQYF	TGTGCCAGCCGCTCTTACTCGGGGCCAGCGGGGGAGGTTACAGATACGCAGTATTTT
TRBD1	TRBV6-4	TRBJ2-2	CASSGGQGANTGELFF	TGTGCCAGCAGTGGAGGACAGGGGGCAAACACCGGGGAGCTGTTTTTT
-	TRBV9	TRBJ2-7	CASSVDGSSYEQYF	TGTGCCAGCAGCGTAGACGGGAGCTCCTACGAGCAGTACTTC
-	TRBV19	TRBJ2-7	CASSSSGYEQYF	TGTGCCAGTAGTAGCTCAGGATACGAGCAGTACTTC
TRBD2	TRBV15	TRBJ2-3	CATSRVRGGGTDTQYF	TGTGCCACCAGCAGAGTCCGGGGGGGAGGCACAGATACGCAGTATTTT
-	TRBV27	TRBJ1-2	CASSLRTDHYGYTF	TGTGCCAGCAGTTTAAGGACAGATCACTATGGCTACACCTTC
-	TRBV5-1	TRBJ2-7	CASSFRTDDYEQYF	TGCGCCAGCAGCTTCCGGACAGACGACTACGAGCAGTACTTC
-	TRBV28	TRBJ1-3	CASSYRLWVAGNTIYF	TGTGCCAGCAGTTACCGACTCTGGGTGGCTGGAAACACCATATATTTT
-	TRBV2	TRBJ2-6	CASSGRQAQSGANVLTF	TGTGCCAGCTCGGGGAGACAGGCGCAGTCTGGGGCCAACGTCCTGACTTTC
-	TRBV15	TRBJ1-4	CATSRNRDNEKLFF	TGTGCCACCAGCAGAAACAGGGATAATGAAAAACTGTTTTTT
-	TRBV15	TRBJ1-1	CATSRVGQNTEAFF	TGTGCCACCAGCAGAGTAGGACAGAACACTGAAGCTTTCTTT
-	TRBV5-6	TRBJ2-2	CASSTRDTDTGELFF	TGTGCCAGCAGTACTCGGGACACCGACACCGGGGAGCTGTTTTTT